The TCR beta chain described here comes from a study of Ad26.COV2.S vaccination and SARS-CoV-2 variants. Study-wide results and caveats: Placebo recipients had lower spike-specific TCR breadth than vaccine recipients.

Regarding this clone: Its target is not known.

Per the germline V gene, CDR1 is SGDLS and CDR2 is YYNGEE. Between the trimmed V and J ends, which lost 0 bases and 1 base, there was a span of 4 bases. The CDR3 length is 13 residues. Sequencing was performed with immunoSEQ multiplex PCR; in TCRdb, only in-frame clones are kept and a portion is missing. Among 350,000 to 450,000 clones listed, 92% were seen once. This sequence was found in a human donor who had recovered from COVID-19. V usage is TRBV9 and J usage is TRBJ1-1; D is undetermined. Source: peripheral blood, taken after recovery from COVID-19. CDR3 sequence reads: CASSVGANTEAFF. For the CDR3, the DNA is TGTGCCAGCAGCGTAGGGGCGAACACTGAAGCTTTCTTT.